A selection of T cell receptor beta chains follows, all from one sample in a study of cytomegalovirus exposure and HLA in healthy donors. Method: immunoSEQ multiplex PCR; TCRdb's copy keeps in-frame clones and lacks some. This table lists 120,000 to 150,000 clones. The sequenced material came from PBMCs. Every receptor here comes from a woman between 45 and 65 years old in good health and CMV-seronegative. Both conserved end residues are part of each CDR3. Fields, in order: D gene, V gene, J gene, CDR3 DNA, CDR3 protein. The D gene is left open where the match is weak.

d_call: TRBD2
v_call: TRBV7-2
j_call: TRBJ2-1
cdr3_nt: TGTGCCAGCAGCTTAGTGTCTAGCGGCCTAGACTCCTACAATGAGCAGTTCTTC
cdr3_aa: CASSLVSSGLDSYNEQFF

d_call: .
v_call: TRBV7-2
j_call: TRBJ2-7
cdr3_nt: TGTGCCAGCAGCTTAGCGGGCAGGGCCTACGAGCAGTACTTC
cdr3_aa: CASSLAGRAYEQYF

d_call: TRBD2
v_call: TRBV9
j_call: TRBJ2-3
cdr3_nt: TGTGCCAGCAGCGTAGCGGGGCGGGGGGACGCCGATACGCAGTATTTT
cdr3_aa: CASSVAGRGDADTQYF

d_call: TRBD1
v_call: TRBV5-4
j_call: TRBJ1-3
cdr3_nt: TGTGCCAGCAGCTTGGGGGACAGGGCCTCTGGAAACACCATATATTTT
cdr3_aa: CASSLGDRASGNTIYF

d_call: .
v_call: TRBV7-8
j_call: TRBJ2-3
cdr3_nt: TGTGCCAGCAGCTCCTTTAGCGCAGATACGCAGTATTTT
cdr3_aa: CASSSFSADTQYF

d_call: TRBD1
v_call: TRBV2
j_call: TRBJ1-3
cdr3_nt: TGTGCCAGCAGTGTCAGGGGGCAGGATGGAAACACCATATATTTT
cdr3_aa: CASSVRGQDGNTIYF

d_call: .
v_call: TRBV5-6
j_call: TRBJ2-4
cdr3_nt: TGTGCCAGCAGCTCCGATCGAGCCCCAAACAACATTCAGTACTTC
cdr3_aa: CASSSDRAPNNIQYF

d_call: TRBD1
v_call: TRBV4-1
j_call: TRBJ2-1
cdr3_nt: TGCGCCAGCAGCCGGGACAGGGGGTTCAATGAGCAGTTCTTC
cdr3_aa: CASSRDRGFNEQFF

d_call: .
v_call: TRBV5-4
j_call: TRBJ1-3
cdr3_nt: TGTGCCAGCAGCTTGGCCGGAGGGCTTTCCACTGGAAACACCATATATTTT
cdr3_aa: CASSLAGGLSTGNTIYF

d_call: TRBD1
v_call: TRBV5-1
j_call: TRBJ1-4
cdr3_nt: TGCGCCAGCAGCCCGGGACAGGGGAATGAAAAACTGTTTTTT
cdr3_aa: CASSPGQGNEKLFF

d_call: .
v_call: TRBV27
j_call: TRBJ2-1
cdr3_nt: TGTGCCAGCAGTTCAGGTCACGAGCAGTTCTTC
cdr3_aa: CASSSGHEQFF

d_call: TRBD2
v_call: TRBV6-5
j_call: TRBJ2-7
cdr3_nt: TGTGCCAGCAGTTCGCCCGGGACTAGCGGGAACGAGCAGTACTTC
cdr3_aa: CASSSPGTSGNEQYF

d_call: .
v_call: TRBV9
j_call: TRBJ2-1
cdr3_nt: TGTGCCAGCAGCCCCCGAGCTGGCGGAGAGCAGTTCTTC
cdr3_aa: CASSPRAGGEQFF

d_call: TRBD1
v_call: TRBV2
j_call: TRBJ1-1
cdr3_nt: TGTGCCAGCAGGGGACAGGGGGCCACTGAAGCTTTCTTT
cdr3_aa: CASRGQGATEAFF

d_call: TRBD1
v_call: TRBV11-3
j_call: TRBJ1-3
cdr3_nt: TGTGCCAGCAGCTCGACAGGGTCTGGAAACACCATATATTTT
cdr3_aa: CASSSTGSGNTIYF

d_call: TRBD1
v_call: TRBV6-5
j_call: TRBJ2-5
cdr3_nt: TGTGCCAGCAGTCGTAGCCCGACAGGGGAAGAGACCCAGTACTTC
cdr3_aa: CASSRSPTGEETQYF

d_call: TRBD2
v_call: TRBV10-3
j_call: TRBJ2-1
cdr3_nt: TGTGCCATCGGGAGGGAACCGGGTGAGCAGTTCTTC
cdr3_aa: CAIGREPGEQFF

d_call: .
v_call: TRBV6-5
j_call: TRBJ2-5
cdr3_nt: TGTGCCAGCAAGAGGTCAGGGTTCCAAGAGACCCAGTACTTC
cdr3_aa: CASKRSGFQETQYF

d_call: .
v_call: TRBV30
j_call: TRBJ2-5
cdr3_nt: TGTGCCTCGATATTGACTCCCGATCAGGAGACCCAGTACTTC
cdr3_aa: CASILTPDQETQYF

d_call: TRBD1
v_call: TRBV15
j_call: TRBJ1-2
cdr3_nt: TGTGCCACCAGCCAATCGGCCGGCAGGGGGATCTATGGCTACACCTTC
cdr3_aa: CATSQSAGRGIYGYTF

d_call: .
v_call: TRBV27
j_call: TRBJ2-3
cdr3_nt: TGTGCCAGCAGCAGGGGCAGGGGTTTAACAGATACGCAGTATTTT
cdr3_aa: CASSRGRGLTDTQYF

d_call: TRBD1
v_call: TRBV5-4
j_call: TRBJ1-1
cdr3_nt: TGTGCCAGCAGCTTGGGGTTAGGGACAGGGAACACTGAAGCTTTCTTT
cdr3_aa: CASSLGLGTGNTEAFF

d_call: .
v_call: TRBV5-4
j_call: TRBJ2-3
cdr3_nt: TGTGCCAGCAGCTTAACTACGGATACGCAGTATTTT
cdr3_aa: CASSLTTDTQYF

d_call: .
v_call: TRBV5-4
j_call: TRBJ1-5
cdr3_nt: TGTGCCAGCAGCTCGGGGGGTGGGGGATTCAATCAGCCCCAGCATTTT
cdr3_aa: CASSSGGGGFNQPQHF

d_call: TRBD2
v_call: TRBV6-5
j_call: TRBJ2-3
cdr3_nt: TGTGCCAGCAGAGGGACTAGCGGCCACACAGATACGCAGTATTTT
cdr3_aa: CASRGTSGHTDTQYF